This T cell receptor beta chain was recorded in a study of blood T cell repertoires in COVID-19. As for the study in general: Sites across the United States, Italy and Spain contributed samples from acute and convalescent COVID-19. In each case, the material was cDNA or gDNA derived from T cells, B-cell-depleted T cells, or PBMCs.

This clone was picked up a small number of times. Germline V lookup: CDR1 LNHDA, CDR2 SQIVND (reference sequence). This CDR3 contains 14 residues. V lost 3 bases and J lost 4, with 11 bases in between. Authors' data handling: Nucleated cell counts were estimated from reference gene primer amplification. Generated by immunoSEQ multiplex PCR, the TCRdb table keeps only in-frame clones and is missing some. V and J calls and clone size are copied from that table; D and trimming were computed from the DNA. The sample lists tens of thousands of clones, under 80% occurring once. The TCR sequence derives from a human donor with acute or convalescent COVID-19. The donor label of this sample is uncertain. The specimen sequenced was peripheral blood. The chain joins TRBV19 to TRBJ2-3; TRBD1 is a possible D gene (5 bases). CDR3 residues: CASSIRQGPDTQYF. CDR3 nucleotides: TGTGCCAGTAGTATCCGGCAGGGCCCAGATACGCAGTATTTT.